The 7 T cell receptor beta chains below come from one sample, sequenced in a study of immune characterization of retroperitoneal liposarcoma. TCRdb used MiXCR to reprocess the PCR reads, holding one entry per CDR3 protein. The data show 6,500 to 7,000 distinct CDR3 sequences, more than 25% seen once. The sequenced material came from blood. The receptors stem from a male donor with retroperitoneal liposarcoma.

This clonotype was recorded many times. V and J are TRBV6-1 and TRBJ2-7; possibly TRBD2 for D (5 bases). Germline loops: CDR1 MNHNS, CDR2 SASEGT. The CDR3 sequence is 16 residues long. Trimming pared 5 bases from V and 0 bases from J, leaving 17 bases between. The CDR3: CASSQDTDSSSYEQYF. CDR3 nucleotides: TGTGCCAGCAGTCAGGATACGGACTCCTCCTCCTACGAGCAGTACTTC.

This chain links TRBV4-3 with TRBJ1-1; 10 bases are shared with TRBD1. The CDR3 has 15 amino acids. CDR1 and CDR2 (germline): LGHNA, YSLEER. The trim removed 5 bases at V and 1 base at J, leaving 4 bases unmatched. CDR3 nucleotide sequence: TGCGCCAGCAGCTTTCGGGACAGGGGGAACACTGAAGCTTTCTTT. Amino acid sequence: CASSFRDRGNTEAFF.

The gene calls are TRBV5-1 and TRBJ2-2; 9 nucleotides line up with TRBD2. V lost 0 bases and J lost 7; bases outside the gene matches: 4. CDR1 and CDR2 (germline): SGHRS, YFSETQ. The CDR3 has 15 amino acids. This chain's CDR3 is CASSLDRGGDGELFF. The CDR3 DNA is TGCGCCAGCAGCTTGGATCGCGGGGGGGACGGGGAGCTGTTTTTT. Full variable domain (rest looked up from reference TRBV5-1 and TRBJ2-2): KAGVTQTPRYLIKTRGQQVTLSCSPISGHRSVSWYQQTPGQGLQFLFEYFSETQRNKGNFPGRFSGRQFSNSRSEMNVSTLELGDSALYLCASSLDRGGDGELFFGEGSRLTVL.

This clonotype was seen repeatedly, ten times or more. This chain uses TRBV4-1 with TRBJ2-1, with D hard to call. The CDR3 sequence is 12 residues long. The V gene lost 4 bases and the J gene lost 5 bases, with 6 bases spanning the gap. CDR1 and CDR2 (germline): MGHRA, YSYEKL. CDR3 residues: CASSLYDNEQFF. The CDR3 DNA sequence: TGCGCCAGCAGCCTATATGACAATGAGCAGTTCTTC.

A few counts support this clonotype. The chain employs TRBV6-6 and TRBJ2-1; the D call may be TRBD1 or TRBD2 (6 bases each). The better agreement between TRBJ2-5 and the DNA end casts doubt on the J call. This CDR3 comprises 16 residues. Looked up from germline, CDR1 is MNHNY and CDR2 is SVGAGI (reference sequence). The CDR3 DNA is TGTGCCAGCAGTTACTCCTTCCGGGAGAGGGGGGAGACCCAGTACTTC. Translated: CASSYSFRERGETQYF.

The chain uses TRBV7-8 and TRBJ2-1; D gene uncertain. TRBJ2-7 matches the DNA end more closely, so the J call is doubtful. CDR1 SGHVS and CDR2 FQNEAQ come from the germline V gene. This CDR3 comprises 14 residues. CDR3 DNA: TGTGCCAGCAGCTTAGGCGGCACAACCTACGAGCAGTACTTC. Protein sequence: CASSLGGTTYEQYF.

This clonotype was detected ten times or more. The CDR3 DNA is TGTGCCAGCATGGAGGGAGTCTACACTGAAGCTTTCTTT. Encoded protein: CASMEGVYTEAFF. This chain uses TRBV6-1 with TRBJ1-1; D is undetermined. The CDR3 covers 13 residues. The V end lost 7 bases, the J end lost 3 bases, and 12 bases lay between the germline ends. The V gene's germline CDR1 is MNHNS and CDR2 SASEGT.